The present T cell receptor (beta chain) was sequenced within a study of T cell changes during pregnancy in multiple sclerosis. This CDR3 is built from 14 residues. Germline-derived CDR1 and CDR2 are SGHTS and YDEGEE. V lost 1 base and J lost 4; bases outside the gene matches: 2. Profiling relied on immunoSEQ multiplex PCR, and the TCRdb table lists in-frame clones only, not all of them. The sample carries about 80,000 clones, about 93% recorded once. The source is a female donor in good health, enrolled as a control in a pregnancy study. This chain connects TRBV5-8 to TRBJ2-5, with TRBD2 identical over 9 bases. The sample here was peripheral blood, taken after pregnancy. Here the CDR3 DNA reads TGTGCCAGCAGCTTGCGCGGGGGGGCAGAGACCCAGTACTTC. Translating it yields CASSLRGGAETQYF.